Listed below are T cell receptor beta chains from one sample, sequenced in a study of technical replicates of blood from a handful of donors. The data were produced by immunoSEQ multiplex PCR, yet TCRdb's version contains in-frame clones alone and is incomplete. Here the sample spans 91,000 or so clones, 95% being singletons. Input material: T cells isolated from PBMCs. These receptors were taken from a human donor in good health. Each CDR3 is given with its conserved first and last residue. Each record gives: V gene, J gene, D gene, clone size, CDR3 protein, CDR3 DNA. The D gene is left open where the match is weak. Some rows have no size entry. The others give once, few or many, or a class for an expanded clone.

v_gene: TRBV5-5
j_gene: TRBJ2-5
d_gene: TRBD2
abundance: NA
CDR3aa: CASSLMAGAETQYF
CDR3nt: TGTGCCAGCAGCTTGATGGCGGGAGCAGAGACCCAGTACTTC

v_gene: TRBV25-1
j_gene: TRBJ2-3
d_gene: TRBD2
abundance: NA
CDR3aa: CASSDTGGTSTDTQYF
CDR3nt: TGTGCCAGCAGTGATACGGGGGGGACTAGCACAGATACGCAGTATTTT

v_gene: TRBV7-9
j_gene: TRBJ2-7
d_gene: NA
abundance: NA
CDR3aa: CASSLGGTYEQYF
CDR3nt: TGTGCCAGCAGCTTAGGCGGGACCTACGAGCAGTACTTC

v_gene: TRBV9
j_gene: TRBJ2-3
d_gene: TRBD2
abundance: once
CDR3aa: CASSLTSGDTQYF
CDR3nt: TGTGCCAGCAGCCTAACTAGCGGCGATACGCAGTATTTT

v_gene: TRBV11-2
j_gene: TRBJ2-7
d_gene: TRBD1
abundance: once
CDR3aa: CASSVPPRDRGYYTYEQYF
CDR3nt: TGTGCCAGCAGCGTCCCGCCCCGGGACAGGGGCTATTATACCTACGAGCAGTACTTC

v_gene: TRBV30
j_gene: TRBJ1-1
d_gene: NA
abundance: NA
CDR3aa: CAWNVGTAGFF
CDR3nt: TGTGCCTGGAATGTAGGCACGGCGGGTTTCTTT

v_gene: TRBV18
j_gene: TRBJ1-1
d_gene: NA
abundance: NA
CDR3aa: CASSLDMNTEAFF
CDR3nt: TGTGCCAGCTCACTAGACATGAACACTGAAGCTTTCTTT

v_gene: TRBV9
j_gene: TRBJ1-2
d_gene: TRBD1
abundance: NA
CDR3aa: CASSVVEGDRSGYTF
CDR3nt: TGTGCCAGCAGCGTAGTAGAGGGGGACAGGAGCGGCTACACCTTC

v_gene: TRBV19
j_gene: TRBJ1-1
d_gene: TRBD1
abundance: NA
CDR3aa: CASQDRPNTEAFF
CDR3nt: TGTGCCAGCCAGGACAGGCCGAACACTGAAGCTTTCTTT

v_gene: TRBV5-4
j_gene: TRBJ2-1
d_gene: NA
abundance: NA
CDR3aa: CASSPGREQFF
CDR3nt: TGTGCCAGCAGCCCTGGGCGTGAGCAGTTCTTC

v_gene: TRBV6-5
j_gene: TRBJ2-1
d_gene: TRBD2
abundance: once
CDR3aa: CASSYSTGGPRNEQFF
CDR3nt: TGTGCCAGCAGTTACTCTACGGGGGGGCCGAGGAATGAGCAGTTCTTC

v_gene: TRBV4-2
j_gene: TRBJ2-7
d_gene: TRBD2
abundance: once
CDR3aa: CASSPGLAGNYEQYF
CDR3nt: TGTGCCAGCAGCCCTGGACTAGCGGGGAACTACGAGCAGTACTTC

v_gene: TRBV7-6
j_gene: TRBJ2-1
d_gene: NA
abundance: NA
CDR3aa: CASSPSRGTYNEQFF
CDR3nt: TGTGCCAGCAGCCCCTCTCGAGGCACCTACAATGAGCAGTTCTTC

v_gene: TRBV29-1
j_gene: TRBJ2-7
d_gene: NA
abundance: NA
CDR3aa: CSVEGRVQEQYF
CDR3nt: TGCAGCGTTGAAGGCAGGGTGCAGGAGCAGTACTTC

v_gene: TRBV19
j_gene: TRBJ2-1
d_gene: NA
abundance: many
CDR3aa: CASTTHSLLAGYNEQFF
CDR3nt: TGTGCCAGTACAACCCATTCCCTACTAGCAGGATACAATGAGCAGTTCTTC

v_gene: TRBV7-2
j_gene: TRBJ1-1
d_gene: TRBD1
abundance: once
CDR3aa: CASSFGTDTEAFF
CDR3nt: TGTGCCAGCAGTTTCGGGACAGACACTGAAGCTTTCTTT

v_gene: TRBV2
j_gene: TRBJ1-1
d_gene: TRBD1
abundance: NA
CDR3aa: CASSGLRGQGANHEAFF
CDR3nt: TGTGCCAGCAGTGGCCTCCGGGGACAGGGGGCTAACCATGAAGCTTTCTTT

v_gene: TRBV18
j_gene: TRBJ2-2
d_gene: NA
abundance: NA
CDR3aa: CASSQGTNTGELFF
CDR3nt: TGTGCCAGCTCACAAGGGACAAACACCGGGGAGCTGTTTTTT

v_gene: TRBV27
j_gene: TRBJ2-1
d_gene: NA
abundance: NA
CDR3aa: CASSPSVGLPLEQFF
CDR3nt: TGTGCCAGCAGTCCCAGCGTGGGACTTCCACTAGAGCAGTTCTTC

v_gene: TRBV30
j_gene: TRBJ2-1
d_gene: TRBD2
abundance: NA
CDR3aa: CAWSVLGLADYNEQFF
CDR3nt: TGTGCCTGGAGTGTGTTGGGACTAGCGGACTACAATGAGCAGTTCTTC

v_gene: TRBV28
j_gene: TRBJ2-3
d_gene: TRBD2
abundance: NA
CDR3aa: CASSPGTSGTDTQYF
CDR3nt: TGTGCCAGCAGTCCCGGGACTAGCGGGACAGATACGCAGTATTTT

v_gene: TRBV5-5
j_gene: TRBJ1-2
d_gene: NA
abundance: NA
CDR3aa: CASSPQTANYGYTF
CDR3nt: TGTGCCAGCAGCCCTCAGACAGCTAACTATGGCTACACCTTC

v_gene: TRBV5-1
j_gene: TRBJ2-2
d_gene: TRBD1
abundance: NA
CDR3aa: CASSRQGDTGELFF
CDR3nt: TGCGCCAGCAGCCGACAGGGTGACACCGGGGAGCTGTTTTTT

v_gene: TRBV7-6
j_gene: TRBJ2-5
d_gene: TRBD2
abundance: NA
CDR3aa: CASSLETSETQYF
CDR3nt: TGTGCCAGCAGCTTAGAGACTAGCGAGACCCAGTACTTC

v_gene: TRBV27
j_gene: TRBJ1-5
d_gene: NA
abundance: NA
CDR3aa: CASSENGYDQPQHF
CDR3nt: TGTGCCAGCAGTGAAAACGGTTATGATCAGCCCCAGCATTTT

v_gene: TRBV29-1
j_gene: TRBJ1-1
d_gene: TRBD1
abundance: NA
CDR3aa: CSYGQGNTEAFF
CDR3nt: TGCAGCTATGGACAGGGGAACACTGAAGCTTTCTTT

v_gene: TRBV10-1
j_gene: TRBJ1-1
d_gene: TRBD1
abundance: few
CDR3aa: CASSDHLGTGPPLAFF
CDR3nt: TGCGCCAGCAGTGATCACCTTGGGACAGGGCCCCCTTTGGCTTTCTTT

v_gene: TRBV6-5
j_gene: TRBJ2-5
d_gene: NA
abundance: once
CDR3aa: CASSRGTEETQYF
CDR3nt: TGTGCCAGCAGTCGGGGGACAGAAGAGACCCAGTACTTC

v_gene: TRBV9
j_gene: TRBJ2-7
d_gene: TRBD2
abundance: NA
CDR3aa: CASSVEASGRGGEQYF
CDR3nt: TGTGCCAGCAGCGTAGAGGCTAGCGGGAGGGGGGGCGAGCAGTACTTC

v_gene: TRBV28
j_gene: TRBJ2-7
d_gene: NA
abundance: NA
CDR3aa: CASSLLVYEQYF
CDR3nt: TGTGCCAGCAGTTTACTAGTTTACGAGCAGTACTTC

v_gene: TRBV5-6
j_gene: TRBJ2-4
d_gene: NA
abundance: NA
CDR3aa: CASSLGAEIAKNIQYF
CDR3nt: TGTGCCAGCAGCTTGGGGGCAGAGATAGCCAAAAACATTCAGTACTTC

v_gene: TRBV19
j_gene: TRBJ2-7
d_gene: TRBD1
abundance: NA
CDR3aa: CASSPATGGTYEQYF
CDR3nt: TGTGCCAGTAGTCCCGCGACAGGGGGAACCTACGAGCAGTACTTC

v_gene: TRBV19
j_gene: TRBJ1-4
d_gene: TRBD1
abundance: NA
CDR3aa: CASRMGQGYEKLFF
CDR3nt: TGTGCCAGTAGGATGGGACAGGGATACGAAAAACTGTTTTTT

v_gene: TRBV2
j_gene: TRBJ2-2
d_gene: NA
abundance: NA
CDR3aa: CASSESGGRLFF
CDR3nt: TGTGCCAGCAGTGAATCAGGGGGGCGACTGTTTTTT

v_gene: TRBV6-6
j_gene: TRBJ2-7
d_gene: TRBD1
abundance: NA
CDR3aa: CASSLIDRGYYEQYF
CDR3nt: TGTGCCAGCAGTCTCATCGACAGGGGGTATTACGAGCAGTACTTC

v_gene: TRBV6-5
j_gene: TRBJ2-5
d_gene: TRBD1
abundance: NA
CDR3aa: CASSPGQGVGTQYF
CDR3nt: TGTGCCAGCAGCCCCGGACAGGGGGTTGGGACCCAGTACTTC

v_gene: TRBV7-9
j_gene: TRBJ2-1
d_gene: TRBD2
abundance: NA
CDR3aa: CASSTGLDWDEQFF
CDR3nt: TGTGCCAGCAGCACCGGACTAGATTGGGATGAGCAGTTCTTC

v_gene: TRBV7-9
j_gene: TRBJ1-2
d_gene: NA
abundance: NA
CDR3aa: CASSLSVTNANYGYTF
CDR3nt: TGTGCCAGCAGCTTATCTGTCACTAATGCTAACTATGGCTACACCTTC

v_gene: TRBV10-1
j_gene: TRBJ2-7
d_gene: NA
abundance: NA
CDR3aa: CARIGSGMDSNTYEQYF
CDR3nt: TGCGCCAGGATCGGCTCCGGGATGGACAGCAATACCTACGAGCAGTACTTC

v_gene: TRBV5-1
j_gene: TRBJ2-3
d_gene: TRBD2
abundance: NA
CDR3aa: CASSLAASGVTDTQYF
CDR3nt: TGCGCCAGCAGCTTGGCCGCTAGCGGGGTCACAGATACGCAGTATTTT

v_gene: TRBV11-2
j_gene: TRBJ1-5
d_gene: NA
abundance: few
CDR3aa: CASSSTGRSNQPQHF
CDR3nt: TGTGCCAGCAGCTCCACAGGGAGAAGCAATCAGCCCCAGCATTTT

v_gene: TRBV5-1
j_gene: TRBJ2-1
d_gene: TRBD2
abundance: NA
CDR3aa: CASSLDRGGRISYNEQFF
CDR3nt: TGCGCCAGCAGCTTGGATCGGGGGGGCAGAATCTCCTACAATGAGCAGTTCTTC

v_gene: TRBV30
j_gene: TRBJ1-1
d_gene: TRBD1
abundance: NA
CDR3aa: CAWTLGPVTGYTEAFF
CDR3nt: TGTGCCTGGACTCTGGGTCCCGTGACAGGGTACACTGAAGCTTTCTTT

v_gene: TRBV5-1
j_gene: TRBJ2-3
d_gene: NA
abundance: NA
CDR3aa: CASSLVGTADTQYF
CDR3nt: TGCGCCAGCAGCTTGGTCGGGACTGCAGATACGCAGTATTTT

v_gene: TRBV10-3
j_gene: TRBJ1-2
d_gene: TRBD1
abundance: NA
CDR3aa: CAITRTGGAEGYTF
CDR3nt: TGTGCCATCACTAGGACAGGGGGCGCGGAAGGCTACACCTTC

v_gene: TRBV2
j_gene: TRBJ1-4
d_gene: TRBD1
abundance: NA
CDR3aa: CASRTGFNEKLFF
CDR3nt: TGTGCCAGCAGGACAGGGTTCAATGAAAAACTGTTTTTT

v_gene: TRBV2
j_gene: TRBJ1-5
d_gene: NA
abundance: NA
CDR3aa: CASSGSNQPQHF
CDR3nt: TGTGCCAGCTCAGGGTCAAATCAGCCCCAGCATTTT

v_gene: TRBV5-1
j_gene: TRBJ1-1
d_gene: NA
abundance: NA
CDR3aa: CASSLGWGQGTEAFF
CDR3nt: TGCGCCAGCAGCTTGGGTTGGGGGCAAGGCACTGAAGCTTTCTTT

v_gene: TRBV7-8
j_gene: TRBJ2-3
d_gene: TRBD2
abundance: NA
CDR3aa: CASSLGLAGGILDTQYF
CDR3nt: TGTGCCAGCAGCTTGGGACTAGCGGGGGGTATATTGGATACGCAGTATTTT

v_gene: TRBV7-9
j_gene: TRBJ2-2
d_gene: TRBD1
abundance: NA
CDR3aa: CASSLRAGTGNPGELFF
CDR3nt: TGTGCCAGCAGCCTCCGTGCCGGGACAGGGAATCCCGGGGAGCTGTTTTTT

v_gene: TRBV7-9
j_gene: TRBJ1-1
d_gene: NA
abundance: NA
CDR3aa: CASSQPGKITEAFF
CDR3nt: TGTGCCAGCAGCCAACCAGGGAAAATCACTGAAGCTTTCTTT

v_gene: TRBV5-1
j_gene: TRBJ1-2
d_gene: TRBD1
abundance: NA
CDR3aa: CASSFSGGADGYTF
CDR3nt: TGCGCCAGCAGCTTTTCAGGGGGCGCGGATGGCTACACCTTC

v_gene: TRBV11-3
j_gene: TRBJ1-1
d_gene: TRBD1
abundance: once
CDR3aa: CASSFPRDRRGTEAFF
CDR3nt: TGTGCCAGCAGCTTCCCTCGGGACAGACGGGGTACTGAAGCTTTCTTT

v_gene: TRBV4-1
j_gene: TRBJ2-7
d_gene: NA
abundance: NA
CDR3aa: CASSHQSSETYEQYF
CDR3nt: TGCGCCAGCAGCCATCAGTCATCGGAGACCTACGAGCAGTACTTC

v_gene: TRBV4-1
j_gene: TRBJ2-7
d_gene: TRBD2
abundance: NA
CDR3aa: CASSQDFSGGGLEQYF
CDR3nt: TGCGCCAGCAGCCAAGATTTCTCCGGGGGGGGACTCGAGCAGTACTTC

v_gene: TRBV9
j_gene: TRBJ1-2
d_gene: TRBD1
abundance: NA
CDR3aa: CASSALRDRGLEGYTF
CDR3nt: TGTGCCAGCAGCGCTCTCCGGGACAGGGGGCTGGAAGGCTACACCTTC

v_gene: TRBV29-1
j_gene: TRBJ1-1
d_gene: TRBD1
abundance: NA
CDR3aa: CSVMMRGQIGNTEAFF
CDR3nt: TGCAGCGTTATGATGAGGGGGCAAATAGGGAACACTGAAGCTTTCTTT

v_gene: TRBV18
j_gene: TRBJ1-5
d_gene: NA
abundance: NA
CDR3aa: CASSLYNGPSSNQPQHF
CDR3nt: TGTGCCAGCTCACTCTATAATGGGCCCTCTAGCAATCAGCCCCAGCATTTT

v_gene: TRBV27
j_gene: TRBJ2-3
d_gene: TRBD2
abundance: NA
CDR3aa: CASSSPVASGPTDTQYF
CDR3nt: TGTGCCAGCAGTTCCCCGGTGGCTAGCGGACCCACAGATACGCAGTATTTT

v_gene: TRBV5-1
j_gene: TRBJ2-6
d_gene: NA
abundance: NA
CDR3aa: CASSLRSVQGSGANVLTF
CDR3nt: TGCGCCAGCAGCTTGAGGAGCGTTCAGGGATCCGGGGCCAACGTCCTGACTTTC